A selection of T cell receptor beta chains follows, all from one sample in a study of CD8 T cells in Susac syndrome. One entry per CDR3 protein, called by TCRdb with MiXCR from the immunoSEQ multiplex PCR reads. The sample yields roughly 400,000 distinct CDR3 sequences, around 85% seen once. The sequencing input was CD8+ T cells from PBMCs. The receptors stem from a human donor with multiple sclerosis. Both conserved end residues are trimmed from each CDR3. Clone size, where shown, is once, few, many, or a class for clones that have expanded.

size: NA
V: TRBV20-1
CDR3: SARDGRAYEQY

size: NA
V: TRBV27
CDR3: ASTPGTVGAPSTDTQY

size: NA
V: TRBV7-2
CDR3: ASSPWTGANTEAF

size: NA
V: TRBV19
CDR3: ASSIGVSEAF

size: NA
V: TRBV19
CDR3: ASSPRTEAEAF

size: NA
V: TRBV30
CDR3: AWKAGNTGELF

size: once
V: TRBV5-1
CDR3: ASSETGWGTEAF

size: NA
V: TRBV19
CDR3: ASSKPGQERYEQY

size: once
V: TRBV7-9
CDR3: ASSEAAQKENTEAF

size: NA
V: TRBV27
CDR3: ASRMESSVLYEQY

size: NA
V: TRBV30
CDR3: AWSRVNNEKLF

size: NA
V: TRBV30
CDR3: AWSVRRGNYEQC

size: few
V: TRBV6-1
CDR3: ASIRGTAYEQY

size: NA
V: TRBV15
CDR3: ATSRDWVDRGARASRYNEQF

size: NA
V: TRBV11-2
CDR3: ASSLGDSYQPQH

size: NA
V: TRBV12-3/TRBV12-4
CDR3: ASSSGGDGYT

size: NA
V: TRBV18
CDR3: ASSPKFPGLATPGELF

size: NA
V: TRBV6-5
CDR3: ASSYSDGSTEAF

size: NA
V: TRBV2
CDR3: ASSGGDRLHEQY

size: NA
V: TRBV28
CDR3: ASSYLGDGGYNEQF

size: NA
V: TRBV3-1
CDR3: ASSPLADQETQY

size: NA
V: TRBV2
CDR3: ASSDRGLWDTEAF

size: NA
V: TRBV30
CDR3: AWRFTGQANYEQY

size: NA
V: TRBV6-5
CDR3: ASSTYRGYEQY

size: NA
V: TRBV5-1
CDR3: ASSPAEGVLSYEQY

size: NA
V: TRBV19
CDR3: ASSIAGYYNEQF

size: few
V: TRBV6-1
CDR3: ASSELGTDTQY

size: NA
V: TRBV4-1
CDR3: ASSQGLARYEQY

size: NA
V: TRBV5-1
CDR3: ASSLGDPGNTIY

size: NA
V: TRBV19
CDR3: ASSIGTDYEQY

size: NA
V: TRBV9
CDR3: ASSARSQDTSYEQY

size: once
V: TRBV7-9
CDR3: ASSDGISSGGHQETQY

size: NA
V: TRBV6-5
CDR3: ASSLSGGPRETQY

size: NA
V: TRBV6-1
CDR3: ASMGHQEEGRQYEQY

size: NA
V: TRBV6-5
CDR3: ASSYLAGLADTQY

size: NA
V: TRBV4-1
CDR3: ASSPSRGQKNIQY

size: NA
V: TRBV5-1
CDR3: ASSGTGLGTEAF

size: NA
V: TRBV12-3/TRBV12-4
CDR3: ASSFSGDFETQY

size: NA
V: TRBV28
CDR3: ASSPPFRLAGANTGELF